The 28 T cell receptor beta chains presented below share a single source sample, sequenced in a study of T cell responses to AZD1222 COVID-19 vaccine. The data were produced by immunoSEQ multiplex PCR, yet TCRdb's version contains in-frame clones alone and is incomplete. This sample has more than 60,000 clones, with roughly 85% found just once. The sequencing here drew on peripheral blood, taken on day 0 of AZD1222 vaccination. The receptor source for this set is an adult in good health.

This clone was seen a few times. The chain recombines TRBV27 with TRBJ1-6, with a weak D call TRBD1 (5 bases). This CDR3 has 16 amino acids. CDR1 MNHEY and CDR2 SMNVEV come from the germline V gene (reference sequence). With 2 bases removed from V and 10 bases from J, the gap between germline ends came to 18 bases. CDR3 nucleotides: TGTGCCAGCAGTTTAGCGTTTGGGGGGATTCAGTCACCCCTCCACTTT. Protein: CASSLAFGGIQSPLHF.

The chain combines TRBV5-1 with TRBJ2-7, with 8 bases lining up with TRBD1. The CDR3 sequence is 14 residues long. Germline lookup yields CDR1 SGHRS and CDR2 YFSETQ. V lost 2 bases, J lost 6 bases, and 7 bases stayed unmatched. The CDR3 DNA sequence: TGCGCCAGCAGCTTATCGACAGGGGAGGCCGAGCAGTACTTC. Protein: CASSLSTGEAEQYF.

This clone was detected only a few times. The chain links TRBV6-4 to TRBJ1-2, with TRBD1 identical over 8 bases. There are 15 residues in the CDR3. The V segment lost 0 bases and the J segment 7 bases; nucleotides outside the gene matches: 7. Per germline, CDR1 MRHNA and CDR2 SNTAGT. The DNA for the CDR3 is TGTGCCAGCAGTGACTCGACAGGGGACGGCGCTGGCTACACCTTC. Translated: CASSDSTGDGAGYTF.

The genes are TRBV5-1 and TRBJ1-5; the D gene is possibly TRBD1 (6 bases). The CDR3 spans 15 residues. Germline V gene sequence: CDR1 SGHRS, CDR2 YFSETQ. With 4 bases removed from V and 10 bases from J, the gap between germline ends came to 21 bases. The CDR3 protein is CASSPWGAGSLPQHF. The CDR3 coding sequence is TGCGCCAGCAGCCCGTGGGGGGCGGGAAGTCTACCCCAGCATTTT. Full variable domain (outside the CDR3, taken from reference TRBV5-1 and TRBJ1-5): KAGVTQTPRYLIKTRGQQVTLSCSPISGHRSVSWYQQTPGQGLQFLFEYFSETQRNKGNFPGRFSGRQFSNSRSEMNVSTLELGDSALYLCASSPWGAGSLPQHFGDGTRLSIL.

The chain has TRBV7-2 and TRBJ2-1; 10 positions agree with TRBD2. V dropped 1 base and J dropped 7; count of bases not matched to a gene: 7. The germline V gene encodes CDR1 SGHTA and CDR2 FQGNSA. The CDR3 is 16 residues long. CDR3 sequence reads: CASSLGSRAGGNEQFF. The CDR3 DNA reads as TGTGCCAGCAGCTTAGGCTCTCGAGCGGGGGGGAATGAGCAGTTCTTC.

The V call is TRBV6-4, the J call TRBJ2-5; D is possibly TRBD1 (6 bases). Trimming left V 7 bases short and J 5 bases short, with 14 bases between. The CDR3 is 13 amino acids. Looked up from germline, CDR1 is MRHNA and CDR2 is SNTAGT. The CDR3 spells CASKRTGMETQYF. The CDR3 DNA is TGTGCCAGCAAGCGAACAGGGATGGAGACCCAGTACTTC.

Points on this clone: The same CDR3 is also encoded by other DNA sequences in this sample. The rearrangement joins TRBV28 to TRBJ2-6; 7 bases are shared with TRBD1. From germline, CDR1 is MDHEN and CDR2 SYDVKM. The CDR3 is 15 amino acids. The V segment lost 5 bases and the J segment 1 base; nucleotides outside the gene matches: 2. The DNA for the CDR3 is TGTGCCAGCAGTAAGACAGGGTCTGGGGCCAACGTCCTGACTTTC. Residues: CASSKTGSGANVLTF.

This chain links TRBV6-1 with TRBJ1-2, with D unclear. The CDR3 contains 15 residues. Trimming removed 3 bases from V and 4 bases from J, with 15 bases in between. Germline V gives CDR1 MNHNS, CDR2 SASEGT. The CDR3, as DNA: TGTGCCAGCAGTGACAGCACTGGACTGTTCTATGGCTACACCTTC. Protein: CASSDSTGLFYGYTF.

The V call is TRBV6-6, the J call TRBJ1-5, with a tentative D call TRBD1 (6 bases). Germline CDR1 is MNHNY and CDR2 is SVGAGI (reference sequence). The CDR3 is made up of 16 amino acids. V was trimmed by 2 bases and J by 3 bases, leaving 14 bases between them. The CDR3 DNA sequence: TGTGCCAGCAGTTACGGCGGGGGGCAGGTCAATCAGCCCCAGCATTTT. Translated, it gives CASSYGGGQVNQPQHF.

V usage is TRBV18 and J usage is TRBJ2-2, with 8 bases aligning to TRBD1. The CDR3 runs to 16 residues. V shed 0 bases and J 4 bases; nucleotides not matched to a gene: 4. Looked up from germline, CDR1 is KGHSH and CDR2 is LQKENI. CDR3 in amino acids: CASSPPTGAGTGELFF. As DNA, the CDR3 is TGTGCCAGCTCACCACCGACAGGGGCCGGCACCGGGGAGCTGTTTTTT.

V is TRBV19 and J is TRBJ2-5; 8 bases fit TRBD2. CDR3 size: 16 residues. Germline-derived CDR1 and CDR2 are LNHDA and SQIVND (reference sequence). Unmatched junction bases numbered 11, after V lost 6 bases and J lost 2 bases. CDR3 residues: CASRRPGLVNQETQYF. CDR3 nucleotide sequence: TGTGCCAGTAGGAGGCCGGGACTAGTCAATCAAGAGACCCAGTACTTC.

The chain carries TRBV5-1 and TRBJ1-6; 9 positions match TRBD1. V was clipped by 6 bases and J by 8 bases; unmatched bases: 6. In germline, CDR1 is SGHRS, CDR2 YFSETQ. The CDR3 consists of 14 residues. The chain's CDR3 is CASNRGLEDSPLHF. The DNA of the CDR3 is TGCGCCAGCAACAGGGGGCTTGAGGATTCACCCCTCCACTTT. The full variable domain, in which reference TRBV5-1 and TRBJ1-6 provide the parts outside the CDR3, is KAGVTQTPRYLIKTRGQQVTLSCSPISGHRSVSWYQQTPGQGLQFLFEYFSETQRNKGNFPGRFSGRQFSNSRSEMNVSTLELGDSALYLCASNRGLEDSPLHFGNGTRLTVT.

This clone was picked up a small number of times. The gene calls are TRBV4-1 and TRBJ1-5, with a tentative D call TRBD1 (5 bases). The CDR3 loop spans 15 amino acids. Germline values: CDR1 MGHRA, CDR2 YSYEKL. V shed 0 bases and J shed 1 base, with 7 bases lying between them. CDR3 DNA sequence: TGCGCCAGCAGCCAAGAGGGACGAAGCAATCAGCCCCAGCATTTT. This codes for CASSQEGRSNQPQHF.

Here the CDR3 reads CASSLWGRLHTEAFF. The DNA of the CDR3 is TGTGCCAGCAGTTTATGGGGCAGGTTGCACACTGAAGCTTTCTTT. This rearrangement joins TRBV28 to TRBJ1-1; D ambiguous. Germline V lookup: CDR1 MDHEN, CDR2 SYDVKM. Trimming took off 0 bases at V and 3 bases at J, with 11 bases between the two ends. CDR3 size: 15 residues.

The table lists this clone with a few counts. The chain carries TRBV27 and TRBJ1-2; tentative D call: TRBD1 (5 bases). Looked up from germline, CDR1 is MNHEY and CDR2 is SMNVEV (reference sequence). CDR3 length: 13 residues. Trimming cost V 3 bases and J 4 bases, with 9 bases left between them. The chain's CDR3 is CASSFSGGYGYTF. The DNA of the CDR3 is TGTGCCAGCAGTTTCAGTGGGGGCTATGGCTACACCTTC.

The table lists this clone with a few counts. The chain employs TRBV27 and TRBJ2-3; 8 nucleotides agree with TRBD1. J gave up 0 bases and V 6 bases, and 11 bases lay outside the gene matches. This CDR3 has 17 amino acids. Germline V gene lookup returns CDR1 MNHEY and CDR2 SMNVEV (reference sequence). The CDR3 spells CASRKRTGTTSTDTQYF. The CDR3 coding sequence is TGTGCCAGCAGAAAGAGGACAGGGACGACTAGCACAGATACGCAGTATTTT.

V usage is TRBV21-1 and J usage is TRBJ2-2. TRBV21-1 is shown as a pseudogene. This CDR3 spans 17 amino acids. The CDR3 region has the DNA TGTGCCAGCAGCAGGAATAAGAGGGGTATGGGGACCGGGGAGCTGTTTTTT. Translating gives CASSRNKRGMGTGELFF.

In nucleotides, the CDR3 is TGCGCCAGCAGCTTGGGTTTTGGGGAAAGGAACACTGAAGCTTTCTTT. Translated: CASSLGFGERNTEAFF. V and J are TRBV5-1 and TRBJ1-1; D uncertain. Deletions cut 0 bases from V and 1 base from J, with 13 bases between. CDR3 length: 16 residues. Per the germline V gene, CDR1 is SGHRS and CDR2 is YFSETQ.

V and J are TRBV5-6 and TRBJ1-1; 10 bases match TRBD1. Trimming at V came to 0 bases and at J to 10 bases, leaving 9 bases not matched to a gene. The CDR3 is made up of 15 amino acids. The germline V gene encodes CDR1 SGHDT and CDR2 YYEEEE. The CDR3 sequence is CASSLGTGQGNVAFF. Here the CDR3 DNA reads TGTGCCAGCAGCTTGGGGACGGGACAGGGGAATGTAGCTTTCTTT.

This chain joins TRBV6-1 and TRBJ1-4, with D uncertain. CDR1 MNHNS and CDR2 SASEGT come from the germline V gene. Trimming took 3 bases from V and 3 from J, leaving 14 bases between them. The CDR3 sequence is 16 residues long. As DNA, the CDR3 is TGTGCCAGCAGTGATTTCTGGCAAGACCCTAATGAAAAACTGTTTTTT. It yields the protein CASSDFWQDPNEKLFF.

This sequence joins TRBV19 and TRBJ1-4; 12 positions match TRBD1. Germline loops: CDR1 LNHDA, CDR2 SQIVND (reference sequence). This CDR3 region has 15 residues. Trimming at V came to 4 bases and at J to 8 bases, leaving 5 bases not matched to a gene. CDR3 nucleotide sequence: TGTGCCAGTAGTACAGGGACAGGGGGCACCGAAAAACTGTTTTTT. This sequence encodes CASSTGTGGTEKLFF.

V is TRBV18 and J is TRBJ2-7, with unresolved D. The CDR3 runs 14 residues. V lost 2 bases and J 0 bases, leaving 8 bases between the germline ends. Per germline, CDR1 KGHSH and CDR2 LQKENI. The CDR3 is CASSPAASSYEQYF. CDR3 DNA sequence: TGTGCCAGCTCACCAGCCGCATCCTCCTACGAGCAGTACTTC. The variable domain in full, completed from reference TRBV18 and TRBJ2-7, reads NAGVMQNPRHLVRRRGQEARLRCSPMKGHSHVYWYRQLPEEGLKFMVYLQKENIIDESGMPKERFSAEFPKEGPSILRIQQVVRGDSAAYFCASSPAASSYEQYFGPGTRLTVT.

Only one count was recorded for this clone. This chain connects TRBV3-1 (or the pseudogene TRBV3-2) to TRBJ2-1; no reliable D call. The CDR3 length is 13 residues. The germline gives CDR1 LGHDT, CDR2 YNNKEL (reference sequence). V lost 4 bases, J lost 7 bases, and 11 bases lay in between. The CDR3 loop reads CASSLLGANEQFF. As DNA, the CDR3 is TGTGCCAGCAGCCTCTTAGGCGCAAATGAGCAGTTCTTC.

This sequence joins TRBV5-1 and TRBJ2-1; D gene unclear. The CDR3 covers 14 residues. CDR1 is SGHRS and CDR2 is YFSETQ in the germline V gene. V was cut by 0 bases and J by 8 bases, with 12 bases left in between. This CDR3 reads CASSLGWASDEQFF. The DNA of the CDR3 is TGCGCCAGCAGCTTGGGTTGGGCTTCTGATGAGCAGTTCTTC.

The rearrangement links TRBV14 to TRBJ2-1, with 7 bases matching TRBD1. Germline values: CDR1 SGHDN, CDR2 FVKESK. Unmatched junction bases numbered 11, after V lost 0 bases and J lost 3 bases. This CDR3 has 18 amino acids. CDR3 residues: CASSQEVRDRAFYNEQFF. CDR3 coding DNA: TGTGCCAGCAGCCAAGAAGTACGAGACAGGGCTTTCTACAATGAGCAGTTCTTC.

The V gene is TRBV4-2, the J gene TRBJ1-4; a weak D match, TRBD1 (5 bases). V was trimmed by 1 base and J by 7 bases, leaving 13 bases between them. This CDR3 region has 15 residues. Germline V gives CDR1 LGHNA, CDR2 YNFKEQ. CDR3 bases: TGTGCCAGCAGCCAAGTACAGGAGATGGGTGAAAAACTGTTTTTT. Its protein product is CASSQVQEMGEKLFF.

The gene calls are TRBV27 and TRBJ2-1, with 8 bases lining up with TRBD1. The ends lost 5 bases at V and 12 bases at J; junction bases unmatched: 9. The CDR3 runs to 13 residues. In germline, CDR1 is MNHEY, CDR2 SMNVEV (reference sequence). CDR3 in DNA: TGTGCCAGCAGTCGGGACAGGAACTGGGGGCAGTTCTTC. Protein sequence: CASSRDRNWGQFF.

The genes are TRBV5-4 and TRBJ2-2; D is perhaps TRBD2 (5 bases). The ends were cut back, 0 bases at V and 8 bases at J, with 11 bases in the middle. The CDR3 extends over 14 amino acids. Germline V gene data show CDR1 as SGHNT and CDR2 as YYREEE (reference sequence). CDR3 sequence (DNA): TGTGCCAGCAGCTTGGGTGGTAGGACTGGGGAGCTGTTTTTT. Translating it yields CASSLGGRTGELFF.